The source of this T cell receptor (beta chain) is a study of CD8 T cells in Susac syndrome. Germline lookup yields CDR1 SGHTA and CDR2 FQGTGA. With 5 bases removed from V and 0 bases from J, the gap between germline ends came to 11 bases. The CDR3 covers 15 residues. This clonotype was seen more than once but under ten times. Isolation of CD8+ and CD4+ T cells was performed negatively, whereas enrichment of TEMRA cells was done by FACS. With random hexamers, reverse transcription was performed on about 0.5 to 1 ug of RNA. TCR beta CDR3 was amplified by immunoSEQ multiplex PCR. This amplification extended across 54 Vbeta and 13 Jbeta segments. TCRdb reprocessed the immunoSEQ multiplex PCR reads via MiXCR and lists one record per CDR3 protein. The table includes under 200,000 distinct CDR3 sequences, around 94% detected once.

The sample comprised CD4+ T cells from PBMCs. The chain couples TRBV7-3 to TRBJ2-1; the D gene is possibly TRBD1 (6 bases). The receptor comes from a human donor with Susac syndrome. The CDR3 loop is CASSNQGSSYNEQFF. The CDR3 DNA follows: TGTGCCAGCAGCAATCAGGGGAGCTCCTACAATGAGCAGTTCTTC. Filled out from reference TRBV7-3 and TRBJ2-1, the complete variable domain reads GAGVSQTPSNKVTEKGKYVELRCDPISGHTALYWYRQSLGQGPEFLIYFQGTGAADDSGLPNDRFFAVRPEGSVSTLKIQRTERGDSAVYLCASSNQGSSYNEQFFGPGTRLTVL.